The 12 T cell receptor beta chains presented below share a single source sample, sequenced in a study of shared clonotypes between healthy human individuals. Sequencing was performed with immunoSEQ multiplex PCR; in TCRdb, only in-frame clones are kept and a portion is missing. Of about 800,000 clones in the sample, roughly 96% were seen once. Only CD45RO-negative cells positively selected for CCR7 counted as naive CD8 cells, so terminally differentiated effector memory CD45RA+ cells were excluded. The specimen sequenced was naive CD8+ T cells sorted from blood. The receptors stem from a man aged 25-40 years in good health.

This chain connects TRBV27 to TRBJ1-2; D not certain. The germline V gene encodes CDR1 MNHEY and CDR2 SMNVEV (reference sequence). V was shortened by 6 bases and J by 4 bases, with 15 bases between the two germline ends. The CDR3 runs 14 residues. This CDR3 is CASSAQPNVYGYTF. In DNA form, the CDR3 reads TGTGCCAGCAGCGCACAACCTAATGTCTATGGCTACACCTTC.

The chain is built from TRBV4-1 and TRBJ2-1, with unresolved D. This CDR3 spans 15 amino acids. CDR1 and CDR2 from the germline V gene are MGHRA and YSYEKL. V was shortened by 3 bases and J by 0 bases, with 9 bases between the two germline ends. The CDR3 sequence is CASSQDVGSYNEQFF. As DNA, the CDR3 is TGCGCCAGCAGCCAGGACGTAGGCTCCTACAATGAGCAGTTCTTC.

The chain is built from TRBV7-9 and TRBJ2-2; D is perhaps TRBD1 (5 bases). This CDR3 region has 16 residues. V lost 5 bases and J lost 0, with 13 bases in between. The V gene's germline CDR1 is SEHNR and CDR2 FQNEAQ (reference sequence). Here the CDR3 DNA reads TGTGCCAGCAGCCCATCGGCAGGGCCGAACACCGGGGAGCTGTTTTTT. This translates into CASSPSAGPNTGELFF. The full variable domain, in which reference TRBV7-9 and TRBJ2-2 provide the parts outside the CDR3, is DTGVSQNPRHKITKRGQNVTFRCDPISEHNRLYWYRQTLGQGPEFLTYFQNEAQLEKSRLLSDRFSAERPKGSFSTLEIQRTEQGDSAMYLCASSPSAGPNTGELFFGEGSRLTVL.

The CDR3 DNA is TGTGCCAGCAGCCGCTTGGGCAATCAGCCCCAGCATTTT. Protein sequence: CASSRLGNQPQHF. The chain carries TRBV13 and TRBJ1-5; D unclear. The CDR3 spans 13 residues. CDR1 is PRHDT, CDR2 FYEKMQ, per germline (reference sequence). The V end was cut by 5 bases, the J end by 2 bases, with 7 bases between.

V gene TRBV7-7 combines with J gene TRBJ1-1, with D maybe TRBD1 (6 bases). Germline V gene lookup returns CDR1 SSHAT and CDR2 FNYEAQ (reference sequence). Trimming stripped 5 bases from V and 7 bases from J, with 14 bases between. This CDR3 has 13 amino acids. The CDR3 here is CASSPDVGGEAFF. DNA of the CDR3: TGTGCCAGCAGCCCGGACGTAGGGGGTGAAGCTTTCTTT. The whole variable domain, remainder taken from reference TRBV7-7 and TRBJ1-1, is GAGVSQSPRYKVTKRGQDVTLRCDPISSHATLYWYQQALGQGPEFLTYFNYEAQPDKSGLPSDRFSAERPEGSISTLTIQRTEQRDSAMYRCASSPDVGGEAFFGQGTRLTVV.

This clone was counted a single time. The chain links TRBV27 to TRBJ2-7, with D perhaps given as TRBD1 or TRBD2 (5 bases each). The germline V gene encodes CDR1 MNHEY and CDR2 SMNVEV (reference sequence). V was pared by 5 bases and J by 2 bases, with 19 bases between. This CDR3 has 16 residues. CDR3 DNA sequence: TGTGCCAGCAGTCCCCGGCAGGGACCCCAAACCTACGAGCAGTACTTC. This translates into CASSPRQGPQTYEQYF.

V gene TRBV4-3 combines with J gene TRBJ2-1; D possibly uses TRBD1 or TRBD2 (5 bases each). The germline V and J ends were trimmed by 0 bases and 0 bases, with 15 bases remaining between them. Germline V CDR1 and CDR2: LGHNA, YSLEER. CDR3 length equals 18 residues. The CDR3 spells CASSQDFRGSSSYNEQFF. The CDR3, as DNA: TGCGCCAGCAGCCAAGATTTTCGGGGCTCGAGCTCCTACAATGAGCAGTTCTTC.

The V call is TRBV5-1, the J call TRBJ2-7; possible D gene TRBD2, 5 bases. Germline-derived CDR1 and CDR2 are SGHRS and YFSETQ. Trimming removed 4 bases at V and 1 base at J, with 12 bases between. The CDR3 sequence is 14 residues long. Here the CDR3 reads CASSPGLKSYEQYF. The CDR3 bases are TGCGCCAGCAGCCCCGGACTGAAATCCTACGAGCAGTACTTC.

The CDR3 sequence is CASSVARTGANYGYTF. CDR3 coding DNA: TGTGCCAGCAGTGTCGCCCGGACAGGGGCTAACTATGGCTACACCTTC. This chain links TRBV2 with TRBJ1-2; 9 bases align to TRBD1. The CDR3 is made up of 16 amino acids. Germline V gene sequence: CDR1 SNHLY, CDR2 FYNNEI. The trim removed 4 bases at V and 0 bases at J, leaving 6 bases unmatched.

The chain has TRBV28 and TRBJ2-7; D uncertain. This CDR3 is 14 amino acids long. Per germline, CDR1 MDHEN and CDR2 SYDVKM. V shed 5 bases and J shed 0 bases, with 11 bases lying between them. This CDR3 is CASSTISLSYEQYF. In DNA, the CDR3 is TGTGCCAGCAGTACTATATCCCTCTCCTACGAGCAGTACTTC.

The J gene is TRBJ1-5, the V gene TRBV7-9, with D possibly TRBD1 on 6 matching bases. The CDR3 totals 14 residues. Trimming left V 4 bases short and J 5 bases short, with 12 bases between. Germline loops: CDR1 SEHNR, CDR2 FQNEAQ (reference sequence). CDR3 in DNA: TGTGCCAGCAGCTCCCAAGGGGGAGATCAGCCCCAGCATTTT. It yields the protein CASSSQGGDQPQHF.

The J gene is TRBJ1-5, the V gene TRBV27; TRBD1 agrees at 8 bases. J was trimmed by 7 bases and V by 5 bases; bases with no gene match: 7. Germline lookup yields CDR1 MNHEY and CDR2 SMNVEV (reference sequence). The CDR3 contains 14 residues. In DNA form, the CDR3 reads TGTGCCAGCAGTATAGGACAGGGTGTCCAGCCCCAGCATTTT. Its translation: CASSIGQGVQPQHF.